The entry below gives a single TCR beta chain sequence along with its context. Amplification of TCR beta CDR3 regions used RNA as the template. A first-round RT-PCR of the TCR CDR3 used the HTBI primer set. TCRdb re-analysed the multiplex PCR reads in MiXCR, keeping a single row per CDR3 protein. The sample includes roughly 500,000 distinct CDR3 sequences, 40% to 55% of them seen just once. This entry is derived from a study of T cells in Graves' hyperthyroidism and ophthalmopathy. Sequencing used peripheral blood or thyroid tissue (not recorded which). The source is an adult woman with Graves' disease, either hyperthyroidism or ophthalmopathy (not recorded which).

CDR3 nucleotide sequence: TGTGCCATCAGTGAGTCAGGGGGACCGTCACCCCTCCACTTT. It specifies CAISESGGPSPLHF. The chain is built from TRBV10-3 and TRBJ1-6; a weak D match, TRBD1 (6 bases). CDR1 is ENHRY and CDR2 is SYGVKD in the germline V gene. Trimming shortened V by 0 bases and J by 10 bases, and 10 bases separated the two germline ends. CDR3 size: 14 residues.